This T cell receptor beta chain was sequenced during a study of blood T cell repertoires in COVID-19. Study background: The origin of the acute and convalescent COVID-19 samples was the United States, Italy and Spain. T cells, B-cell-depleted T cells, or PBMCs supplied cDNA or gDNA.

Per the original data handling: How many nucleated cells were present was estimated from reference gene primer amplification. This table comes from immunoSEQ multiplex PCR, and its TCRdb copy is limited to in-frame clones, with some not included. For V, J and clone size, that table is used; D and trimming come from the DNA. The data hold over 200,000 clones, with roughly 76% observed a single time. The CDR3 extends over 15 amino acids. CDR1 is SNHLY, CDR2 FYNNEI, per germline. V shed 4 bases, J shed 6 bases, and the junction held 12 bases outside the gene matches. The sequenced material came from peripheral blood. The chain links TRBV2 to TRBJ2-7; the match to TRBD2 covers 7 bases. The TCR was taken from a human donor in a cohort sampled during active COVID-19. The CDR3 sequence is CASSALLASMGEQYF. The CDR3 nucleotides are TGTGCCAGCAGTGCATTACTAGCGTCAATGGGCGAGCAGTACTTC.